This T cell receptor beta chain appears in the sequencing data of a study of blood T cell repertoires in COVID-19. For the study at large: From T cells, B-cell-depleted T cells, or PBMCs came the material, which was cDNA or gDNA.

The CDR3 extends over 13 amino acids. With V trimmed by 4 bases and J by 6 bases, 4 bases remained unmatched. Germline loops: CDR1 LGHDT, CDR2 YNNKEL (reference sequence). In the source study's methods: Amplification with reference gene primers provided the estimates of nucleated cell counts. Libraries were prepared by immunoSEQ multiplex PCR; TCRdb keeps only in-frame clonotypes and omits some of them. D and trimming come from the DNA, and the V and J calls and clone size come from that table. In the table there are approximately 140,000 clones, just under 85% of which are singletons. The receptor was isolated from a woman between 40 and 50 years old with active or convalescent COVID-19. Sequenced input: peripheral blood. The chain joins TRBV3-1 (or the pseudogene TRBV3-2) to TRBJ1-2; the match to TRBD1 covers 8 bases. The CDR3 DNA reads TGTGCCAGCAGCCGGACAGGGCCCGATGGCTACACCTTC. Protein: CASSRTGPDGYTF.